Described below is a single T cell receptor (beta chain) sequence and its context. From germline, CDR1 is MDHEN and CDR2 SYDVKM. CDR3 length: 14 amino acids. These data originate in a study of cytomegalovirus exposure and HLA in healthy donors. PCR was performed using 60 Vbeta and 13 Jbeta primers. Repertoires were generated with immunoSEQ multiplex PCR, while TCRdb's copy carries only in-frame clones and drops some. Here the sample spans about 140,000 clones, roughly three quarters being singletons. The material sequenced was PBMCs. J is TRBJ2-5 and V is TRBV28, with D tentatively TRBD2 (6 bases). With the DNA end fitting TRBJ2-7 better, the J assignment may be wrong. This TCR was recovered from a man aged 18 to 35 in good health and CMV-seronegative. CDR3 sequence: CARGSGETSYEQYF. The CDR3 DNA is TGTGCCAGGGGTAGCGGAGAAACCTCCTACGAGCAGTACTTC.